Shown below are 15 T cell receptor beta chains from a single sample sequenced in a study of OX40 agonist ivuxolimab in advanced cancers. Using immunoSEQ multiplex PCR, the repertoire was profiled, and TCRdb retains in-frame clones only, with some absent. The sample contains some 60,000 clones, approximately 90% of which appear only once. The source was CD4+ or CD8+ T cells sorted from blood, collected in a trial of the OX40 agonist ivuxolimab. These receptors all stem from an adult with an advanced solid tumor such as melanoma, head and neck, liver or kidney cancer.

The V gene is TRBV30, the J gene TRBJ1-2; D gene ambiguous. V was trimmed by 2 bases and J by 1 base, leaving 11 bases between them. Per germline, CDR1 GTSNPN and CDR2 SVGIG (reference sequence). This CDR3 region has 14 residues. The CDR3 DNA sequence: TGTGCCTGGAGTCCTCTCAGGCTTAACTATGGCTACACCTTC. Translated: CAWSPLRLNYGYTF.

The chain couples TRBV5-1 to TRBJ2-4; TRBD2 is a possible D gene (6 bases). Germline values: CDR1 SGHRS, CDR2 YFSETQ. Trimming took off 1 base at V and 14 bases at J, with 19 bases between the two ends. The CDR3 covers 14 residues. The CDR3 region has the DNA TGCGCCAGCAGCTTGATAACCGACCACGGGGAGGAGTACTTC. Residues: CASSLITDHGEEYF. The entire variable domain, with the rest obtained from reference TRBV5-1 and TRBJ2-4, is as follows: KAGVTQTPRYLIKTRGQQVTLSCSPISGHRSVSWYQQTPGQGLQFLFEYFSETQRNKGNFPGRFSGRQFSNSRSEMNVSTLELGDSALYLCASSLITDHGEEYFGAGTRLSVL.

The rearrangement uses TRBV4-3 and TRBJ2-1; D uncertain. The ends were cut back, 1 base at V and 6 bases at J, with 16 bases in the middle. Germline values: CDR1 LGHNA, CDR2 YSLEER. CDR3 length: 16 residues. The CDR3 coding sequence is TGCGCCAGCAGCCAAGTCCACAGTTTGGCGAGCAATGAGCAGTTCTTC. Translated, it gives CASSQVHSLASNEQFF.

The chain employs TRBV7-2 and TRBJ2-2; TRBD1 is a possible D gene (6 bases). The V end lost 5 bases, the J end lost 5 bases, and 9 bases lay between the germline ends. The CDR3 length is 13 residues. Germline V gene lookup returns CDR1 SGHTA and CDR2 FQGNSA. The DNA of the CDR3 is TGTGCCAGCAGCCCAGACAGGACCGGGGAGCTGTTTTTT. Its protein is CASSPDRTGELFF.

This chain connects TRBV29-1 to TRBJ1-1; 8 bases match TRBD1. The CDR3 is made up of 13 amino acids. J gave up 5 bases and V 7 bases, and 9 bases lay outside the gene matches. CDR1 and CDR2 (germline): SQVTM, ANQGSEA. The CDR3 loop is CSGIRGLETEAFF. In DNA, the CDR3 is TGCAGCGGGATCAGGGGGCTTGAGACTGAAGCTTTCTTT.

V gene TRBV7-9 combines with J gene TRBJ2-7; 10 positions match TRBD1. The V gene end was trimmed by 0 bases and the J gene end by 7 bases; junction bases not matched to a gene: 3. The germline V gene encodes CDR1 SEHNR and CDR2 FQNEAQ (reference sequence). The CDR3 sequence is 14 residues long. The CDR3 sequence is CASSLAGTGVEQYF. The CDR3, as DNA: TGTGCCAGCAGCTTAGCCGGGACAGGGGTTGAGCAGTACTTC. The whole variable domain, remainder taken from reference TRBV7-9 and TRBJ2-7, is DTGVSQNPRHKITKRGQNVTFRCDPISEHNRLYWYRQTLGQGPEFLTYFQNEAQLEKSRLLSDRFSAERPKGSFSTLEIQRTEQGDSAMYLCASSLAGTGVEQYFGPGTRLTVT.

This rearrangement joins TRBV7-9 to TRBJ1-3; D might be TRBD1 (5 bases). V shed 8 bases and J shed 4 bases, with 12 bases lying between them. The CDR3 extends over 13 amino acids. The germline V gene has CDR1 SEHNR and CDR2 FQNEAQ (reference sequence). CDR3 sequence reads: CASGGTGGNTIYF. CDR3 nucleotides: TGTGCCAGCGGTGGGACCGGCGGAAACACCATATATTTT. The complete variable domain, with remaining parts taken from reference TRBV7-9 and TRBJ1-3, reads DTGVSQNPRHKITKRGQNVTFRCDPISEHNRLYWYRQTLGQGPEFLTYFQNEAQLEKSRLLSDRFSAERPKGSFSTLEIQRTEQGDSAMYLCASGGTGGNTIYFGEGSWLTVV.

The CDR3 bases are TGTGCCAGCTCACCCCAGGGGGGAGTTTACAATGAGCAGTTCTTC. Translated: CASSPQGGVYNEQFF. J is TRBJ2-1 and V is TRBV18; D might be TRBD1 (7 bases). Germline V gene lookup returns CDR1 KGHSH and CDR2 LQKENI. With 3 bases removed from V and 4 bases from J, the gap between germline ends came to 13 bases. There are 15 residues in the CDR3.

The chain links TRBV4-3 to TRBJ2-1, with 11 bases that match TRBD1. The V gene end was trimmed by 4 bases and the J gene end by 6 bases; junction bases not matched to a gene: 11. From germline, CDR1 is LGHNA and CDR2 YSLEER. The CDR3 has 17 residues. The CDR3 DNA reads as TGCGCCAGCAGCCCCTATCCCGGGACAGGGGGGGCCAATGAGCAGTTCTTC. Translated, it gives CASSPYPGTGGANEQFF.

The chain has TRBV29-1 and TRBJ2-1; 9 bases match TRBD1. This CDR3 is built from 14 residues. Germline CDR1 reads SQVTM; CDR2 reads ANQGSEA. Trimming at V came to 7 bases and at J to 5 bases, leaving 9 bases not matched to a gene. This CDR3 is CSAKRGQGDNEQFF. The DNA for the CDR3 is TGCAGCGCAAAACGGGGACAGGGCGACAATGAGCAGTTCTTC.

This chain joins TRBV27 and TRBJ2-7, with D maybe TRBD1 (6 bases). The CDR3 extends over 15 amino acids. Germline V gene lookup returns CDR1 MNHEY and CDR2 SMNVEV (reference sequence). Trimming pared 2 bases from V and 5 bases from J, leaving 16 bases between. In DNA, the CDR3 is TGTGCCAGCAGTTTACAGGGGACGAGCTGGGACGAGCAGTACTTC. This gives the protein CASSLQGTSWDEQYF.

This chain connects TRBV7-9 to TRBJ2-2; 7 nucleotides agree with TRBD2. The CDR3 is 15 residues long. Trimming took 5 bases from V and 7 from J; bases not matched to a gene: 10. Germline values: CDR1 SEHNR, CDR2 FQNEAQ (reference sequence). The CDR3 sequence: CASSPQGGTDGELFF. CDR3 coding DNA: TGTGCCAGCAGCCCCCAGGGAGGGACGGACGGGGAGCTGTTTTTT. The whole variable domain, filled in from reference TRBV7-9 and TRBJ2-2, reads DTGVSQNPRHKITKRGQNVTFRCDPISEHNRLYWYRQTLGQGPEFLTYFQNEAQLEKSRLLSDRFSAERPKGSFSTLEIQRTEQGDSAMYLCASSPQGGTDGELFFGEGSRLTVL.

The chain has TRBV28 and TRBJ1-1, with TRBD1 matching 8 bases. J was trimmed by 4 bases and V by 5 bases; bases with no gene match: 6. The germline gives CDR1 MDHEN, CDR2 SYDVKM. This CDR3 comprises 14 residues. The CDR3 DNA reads as TGTGCCAGCAGTAGGACAGGGAAGGGCACTGAAGCTTTCTTT. Translation gives CASSRTGKGTEAFF.

V is TRBV5-8 and J is TRBJ1-5; D call uncertain. The V end lost 2 bases, the J end lost 11 bases, and 11 bases lay between the germline ends. Germline V gene sequence: CDR1 SGHTS, CDR2 YDEGEE. This CDR3 contains 12 residues. The CDR3 is CASSFEAGTQHF. CDR3 nucleotide sequence: TGTGCCAGCAGCTTCGAGGCGGGGACCCAGCATTTT.

This clone is a singleton in its sample. The rearrangement links TRBV6-5 to TRBJ1-2; no clear D gene. CDR3 length equals 13 residues. V was shortened by 2 bases and J by 4 bases, with 8 bases between the two germline ends. Germline V lookup: CDR1 MNHEY, CDR2 SVGAGI. The CDR3 protein is CASSYRATYGYTF. The CDR3 DNA sequence: TGTGCCAGCAGTTACCGTGCGACCTATGGCTACACCTTC.